Here is one T cell receptor (beta chain) with its context. The record originates from a study of blood T cell repertoires in COVID-19. Study summary: COVID-19 samples from acute and convalescent phases originated in the United States, Italy and Spain. PBMCs, B-cell-depleted T cells, or T cells were the source of the cDNA or gDNA that made up the material.

CDR1 and CDR2 (germline): SGHAT, FQNNGV. V lost 5 bases to trimming and J lost 0 bases, with 16 bases between them. The CDR3 runs to 16 residues. Authors' analysis steps: Using reference gene primer amplification, nucleated cell counts were estimated. The assay was immunoSEQ multiplex PCR, and TCRdb's table has in-frame clones only and misses some. V, J and clone size are those of that table, while D and trimming were read from the DNA. Of 120,000 to 150,000 clones in the sample, about 82% were seen once. V usage is TRBV11-2 and J usage is TRBJ1-1, with D possibly being TRBD1 (6 bases). What was sequenced was peripheral blood. This receptor was identified in a man aged 50 to 59 with acute or convalescent COVID-19. The CDR3, as DNA: TGTGCCAGCAGCCCAGGCTGGGACAAAATGAACACTGAAGCTTTCTTT. Translated: CASSPGWDKMNTEAFF.